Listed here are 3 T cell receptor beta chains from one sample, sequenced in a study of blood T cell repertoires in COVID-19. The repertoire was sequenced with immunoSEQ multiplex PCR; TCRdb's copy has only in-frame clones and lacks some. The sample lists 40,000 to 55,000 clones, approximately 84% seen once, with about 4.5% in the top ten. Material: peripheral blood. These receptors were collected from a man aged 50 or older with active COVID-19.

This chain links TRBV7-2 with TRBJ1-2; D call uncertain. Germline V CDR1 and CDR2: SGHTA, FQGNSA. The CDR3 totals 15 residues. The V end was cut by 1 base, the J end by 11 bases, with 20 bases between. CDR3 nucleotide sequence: TGTGCCAGCAGCTTAGGGGCCACATGGCAGTTCGGTTACACCTTC. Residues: CASSLGATWQFGYTF.

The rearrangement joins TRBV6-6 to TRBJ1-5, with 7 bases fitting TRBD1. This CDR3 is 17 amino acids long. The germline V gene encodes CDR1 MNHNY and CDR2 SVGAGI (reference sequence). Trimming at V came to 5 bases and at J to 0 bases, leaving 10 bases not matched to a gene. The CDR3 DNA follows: TGTGCCAGCAGTCCGGACAGGACCCGATATAGCAATCAGCCCCAGCATTTT. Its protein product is CASSPDRTRYSNQPQHF.

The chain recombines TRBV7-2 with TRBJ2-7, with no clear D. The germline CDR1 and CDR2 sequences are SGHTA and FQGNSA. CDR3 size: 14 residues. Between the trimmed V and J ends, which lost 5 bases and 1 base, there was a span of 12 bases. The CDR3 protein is CASSPGTHSYEQYF. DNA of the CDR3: TGTGCCAGCAGCCCGGGTACCCATTCCTACGAGCAGTACTTC.